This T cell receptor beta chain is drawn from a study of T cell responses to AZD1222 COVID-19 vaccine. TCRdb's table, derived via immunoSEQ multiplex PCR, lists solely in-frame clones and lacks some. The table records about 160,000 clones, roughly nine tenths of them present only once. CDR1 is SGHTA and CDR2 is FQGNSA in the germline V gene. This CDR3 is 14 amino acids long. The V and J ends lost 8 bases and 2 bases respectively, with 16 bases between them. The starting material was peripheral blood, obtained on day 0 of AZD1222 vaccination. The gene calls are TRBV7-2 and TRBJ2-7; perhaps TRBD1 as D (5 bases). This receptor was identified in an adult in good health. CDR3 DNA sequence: TGTGCCAGCCAGGAGCAGGGTGGGCCCTACGAGCAGTACTTC. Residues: CASQEQGGPYEQYF.